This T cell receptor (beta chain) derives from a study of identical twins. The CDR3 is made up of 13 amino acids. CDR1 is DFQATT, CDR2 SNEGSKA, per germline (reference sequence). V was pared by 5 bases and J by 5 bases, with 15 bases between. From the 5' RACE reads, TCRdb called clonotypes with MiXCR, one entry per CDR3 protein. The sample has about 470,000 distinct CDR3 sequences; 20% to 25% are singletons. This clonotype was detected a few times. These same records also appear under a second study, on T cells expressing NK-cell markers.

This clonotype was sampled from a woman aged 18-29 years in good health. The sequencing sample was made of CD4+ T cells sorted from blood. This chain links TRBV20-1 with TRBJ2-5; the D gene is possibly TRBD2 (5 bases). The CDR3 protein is CSAATRSRETQYF. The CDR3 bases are TGCAGTGCTGCTACTAGATCCCGGGAGACCCAGTACTTC.